These T cell receptor beta chains were read from a single sample in a study of blood T cell repertoires in COVID-19. Profiling relied on immunoSEQ multiplex PCR, and the TCRdb table lists in-frame clones only, not all of them. The sample lists about 400,000 clones; 85% to 90% were seen once. Sequences were obtained from PBMCs or T cells enriched from blood (not recorded which). Receptor source: a woman younger than 45 who had recovered from COVID-19. The CDR3 runs from the conserved cysteine through the conserved F or W. Fields, in order: V gene, D gene, clone size, J gene, CDR3 protein, CDR3 DNA. A D gene is named only where the DNA matches it firmly. Rows may omit the clone size; those that give it use once, few, many or a size class.

TRBV6-1	NA	NA	TRBJ1-2	CASNPDQGYGYTF	TGTGCCAGCAACCCCGATCAGGGCTATGGCTACACCTTC
TRBV11-3	NA	NA	TRBJ1-2	CASRGGALSYTF	TGTGCCAGCAGAGGCGGCGCTCTCAGCTACACCTTC
TRBV5-6	TRBD1	NA	TRBJ1-6	CASSSMTGDYYNSPLHF	TGTGCCAGCAGCTCAATGACAGGGGATTACTATAATTCACCCCTCCACTTT
TRBV19	NA	NA	TRBJ2-1	CASSIPRNEQFF	TGTGCCAGTAGTATCCCCAGGAATGAGCAGTTCTTC
TRBV19	TRBD2	NA	TRBJ2-3	CASSGLAGGYTQYF	TGTGCCAGTAGTGGGCTAGCGGGGGGGTATACGCAGTATTTT
TRBV4-1	NA	NA	TRBJ1-5	CASSQVGQNNQPQHF	TGCGCCAGCAGCCAAGTAGGACAGAACAATCAGCCCCAGCATTTT
TRBV13	TRBD1	NA	TRBJ1-6	CASSRTGGNSPLHF	TGTGCCAGCAGCCGGACAGGGGGGAATTCACCCCTCCACTTT
TRBV20-1	TRBD1	NA	TRBJ1-2	CSASLTGKGYGYTF	TGCAGTGCCAGTCTGACAGGGAAGGGGTATGGCTACACCTTC
TRBV4-1	NA	NA	TRBJ2-1	CASSQDGRGEQFF	TGCGCCAGCAGCCAAGATGGGCGTGGTGAGCAGTTCTTC
TRBV12-5	NA	NA	TRBJ1-6	CASGPDTDNSPLHF	TGTGCTAGTGGCCCGGACACTGACAATTCACCCCTCCACTTT
TRBV30	NA	NA	TRBJ1-1	CAWSLFHTEAFF	TGTGCCTGGAGTTTATTCCACACTGAAGCTTTCTTT
TRBV14	NA	once	TRBJ2-7	CASSQIRGYEQYF	TGTGCCAGCAGCCAAATAAGGGGCTACGAGCAGTACTTC
TRBV9	TRBD2	NA	TRBJ2-5	CASSPEGLEGETQYF	TGTGCCAGCAGCCCTGAGGGACTAGAAGGAGAGACCCAGTACTTC
TRBV28	TRBD2	NA	TRBJ2-7	CASSPTSAGSSYEQYF	TGTGCCAGCAGTCCAACCTCAGCGGGGAGCTCCTACGAGCAGTACTTC
TRBV7-9	TRBD1	few	TRBJ2-7	CASSLTGSEQYF	TGTGCCAGCAGCTTGACAGGGTCCGAGCAGTACTTC
TRBV14	TRBD2	NA	TRBJ2-1	CASSPGGLAGTYNEQFF	TGTGCCAGCAGCCCAGGAGGACTAGCGGGAACCTACAATGAGCAGTTCTTC
TRBV11-3	NA	NA	TRBJ2-2	CASSPYPAGELFF	TGTGCCAGCAGCCCCTATCCGGCCGGGGAGCTGTTTTTT
TRBV5-1	NA	once	TRBJ2-6	CASSLASQLSGANVLTF	TGCGCCAGCAGCTTGGCATCCCAACTCTCTGGGGCCAACGTCCTGACTTTC
TRBV12-3/TRBV12-4	NA	NA	TRBJ2-1	CASSLRGPGVF	TGTGCCAGCAGTTTACGTGGCCCCGGGGTCTTC
TRBV11-2	TRBD2	NA	TRBJ2-1	CASSGRVAGDFYNEQFF	TGTGCCAGCAGCGGACGAGTAGCGGGAGATTTCTACAATGAGCAGTTCTTC
TRBV11-2	NA	NA	TRBJ2-5	CASRPQRGMGETQYF	TGTGCCAGCAGACCCCAACGGGGGATGGGAGAGACCCAGTACTTC
TRBV4-1	NA	NA	TRBJ1-1	CASSQDRRNTEAFF	TGCGCCAGCAGCCAAGACAGGCGGAACACTGAAGCTTTCTTT
TRBV3-1/TRBV3-2	NA	NA	TRBJ2-1	CASSQEGREQFF	TGTGCCAGCAGCCAAGAAGGGAGGGAGCAGTTCTTC
TRBV5-1	NA	NA	TRBJ1-2	CASSLGQTSGGYTF	TGCGCCAGCAGCTTGGGACAGACCTCTGGTGGCTACACCTTC
TRBV20-1	TRBD2	NA	TRBJ2-1	CSASRASGGPYNEQFF	TGCAGTGCTAGTAGGGCTAGCGGGGGGCCCTACAATGAGCAGTTCTTC
TRBV7-9	TRBD1	few	TRBJ2-1	CAISLQGAEQFF	TGTGCCATTTCTCTTCAGGGGGCTGAGCAGTTCTTC
TRBV12-3/TRBV12-4	NA	NA	TRBJ1-6	CASSLAAQSPLHF	TGTGCCAGCAGTTTAGCCGCTCAGTCACCCCTCCACTTT
TRBV6-2/TRBV6-3	TRBD1	NA	TRBJ2-2	CASSHRGTGELFF	TGTGCCAGCAGTCACAGGGGCACCGGGGAGCTGTTTTTT
TRBV5-1	NA	once	TRBJ2-1	CASSLDGLGNEQFF	TGCGCCAGCAGCTTGGACGGACTCGGGAATGAGCAGTTCTTC
TRBV19	TRBD2	NA	TRBJ2-3	CATSGTGGSDTQYF	TGTGCCACCAGTGGTACGGGGGGATCAGATACGCAGTATTTT
TRBV12-3/TRBV12-4	NA	NA	TRBJ1-5	CASSAQDQPQHF	TGTGCCAGCAGTGCACAGGATCAGCCCCAGCATTTT
TRBV25-1	NA	NA	TRBJ1-6	CASSWEADNSPLHF	TGTGCCAGCAGTTGGGAGGCGGATAATTCACCCCTCCACTTT
TRBV9	NA	NA	TRBJ2-3	CASSVDTSTDTQYF	TGTGCCAGCAGCGTAGATACTAGCACAGATACGCAGTATTTT
TRBV7-9	TRBD1	NA	TRBJ2-7	CASSLDLLRGTGKGYEQYF	TGTGCCAGCAGCTTGGATTTGTTGAGAGGGACAGGGAAGGGCTACGAGCAGTACTTC
TRBV5-1	NA	NA	TRBJ2-7	CASSLVGFSYEQYF	TGCGCCAGCAGCTTGGTGGGCTTTTCCTACGAGCAGTACTTC
TRBV4-1	TRBD2	NA	TRBJ2-7	CASKYPSGGAYEQYF	TGCGCCAGCAAATACCCCAGCGGGGGGGCTTACGAGCAGTACTTC
TRBV12-3/TRBV12-4	NA	NA	TRBJ1-2	CASSFDRIYGYTF	TGTGCCAGCAGTTTTGACAGAATATATGGCTACACCTTC
TRBV28	TRBD1	once	TRBJ2-7	CASSPLQGQTYEQYF	TGTGCCAGCAGCCCCCTACAGGGGCAAACCTACGAGCAGTACTTC
TRBV29-1	NA	NA	TRBJ2-4	CSVEAPTMGAGDIQYF	TGCAGCGTTGAGGCCCCCACTATGGGGGCAGGCGACATTCAGTACTTC
TRBV30	TRBD2	NA	TRBJ2-3	CAWSTLAGGTDTQYF	TGTGCCTGGAGTACACTAGCGGGGGGCACAGATACGCAGTATTTT
TRBV6-5	NA	NA	TRBJ1-1	CASSSPGRTTEAFF	TGTGCCAGCAGTTCCCCAGGGAGGACCACTGAAGCTTTCTTT
TRBV20-1	NA	NA	TRBJ2-5	CSASGTEEETQYF	TGCAGTGCTAGTGGGACTGAAGAAGAGACCCAGTACTTC
TRBV7-2	TRBD2	NA	TRBJ2-7	CASSIQLLAGGSGEQYF	TGTGCCAGCAGCATCCAGCTCCTAGCGGGGGGAAGCGGCGAGCAGTACTTC
TRBV3-1/TRBV3-2	NA	NA	TRBJ2-2	CASSQEAGNTGELFF	TGTGCCAGCAGCCAAGAGGCAGGGAACACCGGGGAGCTGTTTTTT
TRBV24-1	NA	NA	TRBJ2-3	CATSAASTDTQYF	TGTGCCACGTCGGCGGCCAGCACAGATACGCAGTATTTT
TRBV19	NA	NA	TRBJ1-1	CASSQDSLNTEAFF	TGTGCCAGTAGTCAAGACAGCCTGAACACTGAAGCTTTCTTT
TRBV3-1/TRBV3-2	NA	NA	TRBJ2-1	CASSSGPGDYNEQFF	TGTGCCAGCAGCTCGGGCCCAGGGGACTACAATGAGCAGTTCTTC
TRBV30	NA	NA	TRBJ1-4	CAWNMDTKAEKLFF	TGTGCCTGGAATATGGACACGAAAGCTGAAAAACTGTTTTTT
TRBV9	NA	NA	TRBJ2-5	CASSKTVRAGGHYQETQYF	TGTGCCAGCAGCAAAACCGTACGGGCTGGGGGACACTACCAAGAGACCCAGTACTTC